This T cell receptor (beta chain) derives from a study of blood T cell repertoires in COVID-19. The assay was immunoSEQ multiplex PCR, and TCRdb's table has in-frame clones only and misses some. The profile shows about 250,000 clones, about 86% of them singletons. This CDR3 contains 16 residues. J gave up 4 bases and V 5 bases, and 10 bases lay outside the gene matches. CDR1 LNHDA and CDR2 SQIVND come from the germline V gene (reference sequence). The clonotype was recovered from a man aged 45-65 years who had recovered from COVID-19. The sequencing input was PBMCs or T cells enriched from blood (not recorded which). The V call is TRBV19, the J call TRBJ2-2; the match to TRBD2 covers 7 bases. CDR3 DNA sequence: TGTGCCAGTAGTTCCCCGGGACTACCACTCACCGGGGAGCTGTTTTTT. Encoded protein: CASSSPGLPLTGELFF. Variable domain in full (rest from reference TRBV19 and TRBJ2-2): DGGITQSPKYLFRKEGQNVTLSCEQNLNHDAMYWYRQDPGQGLRLIYYSQIVNDFQKGDIAEGYSVSREKKESFPLTVTSAQKNPTAFYLCASSSPGLPLTGELFFGEGSRLTVL.